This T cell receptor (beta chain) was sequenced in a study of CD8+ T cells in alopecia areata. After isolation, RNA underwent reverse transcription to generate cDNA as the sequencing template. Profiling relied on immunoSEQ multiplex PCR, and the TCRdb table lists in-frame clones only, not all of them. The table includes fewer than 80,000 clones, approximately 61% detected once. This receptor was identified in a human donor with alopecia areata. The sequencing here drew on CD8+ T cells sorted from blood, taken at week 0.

The CDR3 is CASSYSITGDGRELFF. The CDR3 DNA follows: TGTGCCAGCAGTTACTCGATAACAGGGGATGGTAGGGAGCTGTTTTTT. V is TRBV6-5 and J is TRBJ2-2; 7 bases are shared with TRBD1. The CDR3 is 16 amino acids. Germline CDR1 is MNHEY and CDR2 is SVGAGI. J gave up 9 bases and V 0 bases, and 10 bases lay outside the gene matches.